The sequence of this T cell receptor (beta chain) was determined in a study of shared clonotypes between healthy human individuals. The V end lost 5 bases, the J end lost 10 bases, and 10 bases lay between the germline ends. Germline lookup yields CDR1 SGHRS and CDR2 YFSETQ. There are 11 residues in the CDR3. Assay used: immunoSEQ multiplex PCR; TCRdb lists only in-frame clones, some missing. The profile shows a few million clones, around 95% of them singletons. Each donor was a Caucasian adult residing in Nashville, Tennessee. Study findings and constraints: The study generally estimated greater richness for naive than memory subsets. Collection of samples was limited to blood; tissue repertoires likely differ.

Turning to this clone: Its antigen is currently unknown.

The sequencing input was naive CD4+ T cells sorted from blood. Specified subset: CD45RA+ positively selected. The chain links TRBV5-1 to TRBJ2-1; D uncertain. The source is a young man in good health. CDR3 nucleotides: TGCGCCAGCAGTCAAGCACGGGAGCAGTTCTTC. Protein sequence: CASSQAREQFF.